The 21 T cell receptor beta chains below come from one sample, sequenced in a study of cytotoxic CD8 clonotypes in ibrutinib-treated CLL. Assay: immunoSEQ multiplex PCR; the TCRdb copy retains only in-frame clones and omits some. Altogether tens of thousands of clones are present, around 84% being singletons, with the ten largest covering roughly 5.4%. The source was PBMCs, collected before ibrutinib treatment. The receptors were gathered from a human donor with chronic lymphocytic leukemia.

The chain is built from TRBV7-6 and TRBJ2-5; no firm D call. Germline CDR1 is SGHVS and CDR2 is FNYEAQ. The V and J ends lost 5 bases and 0 bases respectively, with 7 bases between them. CDR3 length equals 13 residues. CDR3 nucleotides: TGTGCCAGCAGCCCAGCCCACCAAGAGACCCAGTACTTC. This encodes CASSPAHQETQYF.

The rearrangement links TRBV27 to TRBJ2-1; 10 positions agree with TRBD2. The ends lost 6 bases at V and 3 bases at J; junction bases unmatched: 14. The CDR3 is 18 residues long. CDR1 and CDR2 (germline): MNHEY, SMNVEV (reference sequence). This CDR3 reads CASSLMGLAGVNYNEQFF. In DNA, the CDR3 is TGTGCCAGCAGCCTTATGGGCCTAGCGGGAGTTAACTACAATGAGCAGTTCTTC.

The chain links TRBV6-5 to TRBJ1-2; D remains unclear. V was pared by 6 bases and J by 4 bases, with 9 bases between. The CDR3 runs to 12 residues. The germline gives CDR1 MNHEY, CDR2 SVGAGI. CDR3 in DNA: TGTGCCAGCAGGAACCCGTCCTATGGCTACACCTTC. Translated: CASRNPSYGYTF.

The rearrangement links TRBV5-4 to TRBJ2-1, with 7 bases identical to TRBD1. Germline lookup yields CDR1 SGHNT and CDR2 YYREEE (reference sequence). This CDR3 spans 15 amino acids. The V and J ends lost 3 bases and 2 bases, in that order; junction bases with no gene match: 5. Written as DNA, the CDR3 is TGTGCCAGCAGCTACGACAGGGTAGCCTACAATGAGCAGTTCTTC. This translates into CASSYDRVAYNEQFF.

The chain combines TRBV28 with TRBJ2-1; a weak D match, TRBD2 (7 bases). Trimming took off 5 bases at V and 5 bases at J, with 13 bases between the two ends. The CDR3 is 14 residues long. Germline CDR1 reads MDHEN; CDR2 reads SYDVKM. CDR3 sequence reads: CASSPPGGHNEQFF. Here the CDR3 DNA reads TGTGCCAGCAGTCCCCCGGGGGGCCACAATGAGCAGTTCTTC.

The count of this clone is one. This rearrangement joins TRBV5-1 to TRBJ2-5, with 7 nucleotides matching TRBD1. The CDR3 has 15 amino acids. Germline V CDR1 and CDR2: SGHRS, YFSETQ. Losses at the gene ends were 4 bases for V and 1 base for J; bases not matched to a gene: 7. The chain's CDR3 is CASSTRDSRQETQYF. DNA of the CDR3: TGCGCCAGCAGCACACGGGACAGCCGCCAAGAGACCCAGTACTTC. Complete variable domain (other parts from reference TRBV5-1 and TRBJ2-5): KAGVTQTPRYLIKTRGQQVTLSCSPISGHRSVSWYQQTPGQGLQFLFEYFSETQRNKGNFPGRFSGRQFSNSRSEMNVSTLELGDSALYLCASSTRDSRQETQYFGPGTRLLVL.

This clone showed up just once. The chain employs TRBV19 and TRBJ1-5; D is ambiguous. The CDR3 covers 15 residues. V was pared by 6 bases and J by 3 bases, with 15 bases between. Germline CDR1 LNHDA, CDR2 SQIVND (reference sequence). The CDR3 loop reads CASRANGQINQPQHF. The CDR3 nucleotides read TGTGCCAGTAGAGCAAACGGGCAGATCAATCAGCCCCAGCATTTT.

V gene TRBV7-2 combines with J gene TRBJ2-5, with 7 bases lining up with TRBD1. CDR3 length: 13 amino acids. In germline, CDR1 is SGHTA, CDR2 FQGNSA. Trimming at V came to 6 bases and at J to 4 bases, leaving 5 bases not matched to a gene. This chain's CDR3 is CASRAGGLETQYF. CDR3 DNA: TGTGCCAGCAGGGCAGGGGGTCTAGAGACCCAGTACTTC.

The rearrangement joins TRBV21-1 to TRBJ2-7. TRBV21-1 is shown as a pseudogene. The CDR3 has 14 amino acids. CDR3 residues: CASSPGVLPYEQYF. The CDR3 region has the DNA TGTGCCAGCAGCCCTGGGGTCTTGCCCTACGAGCAGTACTTC.

The rearrangement links TRBV21-1 to TRBJ2-1; the tabulated D call, TRBD2, remains unverified against the DNA. TRBV21-1 counts as a pseudogene. This CDR3 is built from 14 residues. CDR3 region: CASRRTSGSGEQFF. CDR3 sequence (DNA): TGTGCCAGCAGAAGGACTAGCGGGAGCGGTGAGCAGTTCTTC.

The genes are TRBV7-8 and TRBJ2-5; D not resolved. The CDR3 is 12 amino acids. With 0 bases removed from V and 7 bases from J, the gap between germline ends came to 6 bases. Germline V lookup: CDR1 SGHVS, CDR2 FQNEAQ. In DNA, the CDR3 is TGTGCCAGCAGCTTAGCTCTTCGGACCCAGTACTTC. Translated, it gives CASSLALRTQYF.

The chain links TRBV4-2 to TRBJ2-3; 10 bases match TRBD2. The CDR3 runs 17 residues. Germline V gene data show CDR1 as LGHNA and CDR2 as YNFKEQ. Unmatched junction bases numbered 11, after V lost 4 bases and J lost 4 bases. This CDR3 reads CASSPEVAGGWADTQYF. CDR3 DNA: TGTGCCAGCAGCCCAGAGGTAGCGGGAGGATGGGCAGATACGCAGTATTTT.

The chain recombines TRBV30 with TRBJ1-1, with D tentatively TRBD1 (5 bases). V shed 4 bases and J shed 1 base, with 10 bases lying between them. Per the germline V gene, CDR1 is GTSNPN and CDR2 is SVGIG (reference sequence). The CDR3 runs 13 residues. CDR3 DNA sequence: TGTGCCTGGAATCAGGGAAGGAACACTGAAGCTTTCTTT. The encoded protein is CAWNQGRNTEAFF.

The chain uses TRBV19 and TRBJ1-1; unclear D gene. The CDR3 contains 14 residues. Trimming stripped 5 bases from V and 3 bases from J, with 13 bases between. Germline V gene sequence: CDR1 LNHDA, CDR2 SQIVND (reference sequence). The CDR3 nucleotides read TGTGCCAGTAGTCCGGGTTTATTTGACACTGAAGCTTTCTTT. This gives the protein CASSPGLFDTEAFF.

About this clone: Within the sample, other DNA sequences also encode this same CDR3. The chain has TRBV7-9 and TRBJ1-5; no definite D call. V was cut by 1 base and J by 4 bases, with 8 bases left in between. This CDR3 region has 14 residues. The germline gives CDR1 SEHNR, CDR2 FQNEAQ (reference sequence). CDR3 nucleotide sequence: TGTGCCAGCAGCTTAGGCCAGAGGAATCAGCCCCAGCATTTT. Its translation: CASSLGQRNQPQHF.

The CDR3 DNA is TGTGCCAGCAGCTTGGATAGCGGGGCAGATACGCAGTATTTT. Translating gives CASSLDSGADTQYF. The rearrangement uses TRBV5-4 and TRBJ2-3, with 8 nucleotides matching TRBD2. The CDR3 has 14 residues. From germline, CDR1 is SGHNT and CDR2 YYREEE (reference sequence). With 0 bases clipped from V and 4 bases from J, the junction kept 1 base outside the gene matches.

The chain joins TRBV7-9 to TRBJ2-7; 9 nucleotides align to TRBD1. Per the germline V gene, CDR1 is SEHNR and CDR2 is FQNEAQ (reference sequence). V trimming: 2 bases; J trimming: 1 base; junction bases outside the gene matches: 3. CDR3 length equals 15 residues. CDR3 in amino acids: CASSLIGTGSYEQYF. In DNA form, the CDR3 reads TGTGCCAGCAGCTTAATCGGGACAGGGTCCTACGAGCAGTACTTC.

This clone has just one count. The rearrangement links TRBV7-9 to TRBJ2-7; D is tentatively TRBD1 or TRBD2 (5 bases each). The germline V gene has CDR1 SEHNR and CDR2 FQNEAQ (reference sequence). The V end lost 5 bases, the J end lost 6 bases, and 20 bases lay between the germline ends. The CDR3 sequence is 15 residues long. CDR3 region: CASSPGLGAAAEQYF. CDR3 coding DNA: TGTGCCAGCAGCCCCGGGCTCGGGGCAGCCGCCGAGCAGTACTTC.

V gene TRBV6-4 combines with J gene TRBJ1-5; 11 bases are a match to TRBD1. The CDR3 spans 15 residues. Germline V lookup: CDR1 MRHNA, CDR2 SNTAGT. After removal of 5 bases from V and 6 bases from J, the junction contained 6 bases not matched to a gene. The CDR3 sequence is CASSPGTGGLQPQHF. DNA of the CDR3: TGTGCCAGCAGTCCCGGGACAGGGGGTCTTCAGCCCCAGCATTTT.

The J gene is TRBJ2-1, the V gene TRBV5-1; a possible D gene is TRBD2 (6 bases). The germline CDR1 and CDR2 sequences are SGHRS and YFSETQ. With 1 base removed from V and 2 bases from J, the gap between germline ends came to 13 bases. This CDR3 region has 16 residues. CDR3 in DNA: TGCGCCAGCAGCTTGATAACTAGCAGACCCTACAATGAGCAGTTCTTC. Translation: CASSLITSRPYNEQFF.

The chain links TRBV12-5 to TRBJ2-1; D possibly corresponds to TRBD2 (5 bases). V was shortened by 6 bases and J by 2 bases, with 20 bases between the two germline ends. Germline CDR1 reads LGHNT; CDR2 reads FRNRAP. The CDR3 is 17 amino acids. The CDR3 DNA sequence: TGTGCTAGTGGCCCCACCCGGGCGGGCCTAACCTACAATGAGCAGTTCTTC. As protein: CASGPTRAGLTYNEQFF.